The 31 T cell receptor beta chains listed next were all sequenced from one sample in a study of T and B cells in COVID-19 patients (dated by TCRdb to about 2020). TCRdb names Illumina MiSeq as the instrument used. Multiplex PCR with BIOMED2 TRB-A/B primer pools was used to amplify TRB rearrangements. Using fastp trimming at Q25 and MiXCR clonotype assembly, TCRdb reanalyzed the public sequencing data and kept in-frame beta chains. One record per CDR3 amino acid sequence lists the most common genes and DNA. Recorded for this sample are 20,000 to 25,000 distinct CDR3 sequences; over 25% of them occurred a single time. The ten largest account for 2.8% of the sample. TRB repertoires were amplified using about 240-550 ng of genomic DNA isolated from blood. The sequencing input was blood. The receptors stem from a human donor who had recovered from COVID-19.

This chain links TRBV6-5 with TRBJ2-2, with D possibly TRBD1 on 5 matching bases. The CDR3 has 16 residues. V lost 8 bases and J lost 6, with 22 bases in between. The V gene's germline CDR1 is MNHEY and CDR2 SVGAGI. The CDR3 DNA is TGTGCCAGCGGCCCAAGGGGTTTTACGCCCCCCGGGGAGCTGTTTTTT. Amino acids: CASGPRGFTPPGELFF.

The chain couples TRBV11-1 to TRBJ2-4, with 9 bases matching TRBD2. Trimming at V came to 0 bases and at J to 6 bases, leaving 3 bases not matched to a gene. The length of the CDR3 is 15 residues. Germline-derived CDR1 and CDR2 are SGHAT and FQDESV (reference sequence). The CDR3 sequence is CASSLAQRGVNIQYF. The DNA of the CDR3 is TGTGCCAGCAGCTTAGCTCAGCGGGGGGTAAACATTCAGTACTTC. Complete variable domain (other parts from reference TRBV11-1 and TRBJ2-4): EAEVAQSPRYKITEKSQAVAFWCDPISGHATLYWYRQILGQGPELLVQFQDESVVDDSQLPKDRFSAERLKGVDSTLKIQPAELGDSAMYLCASSLAQRGVNIQYFGAGTRLSVL.

This clonotype is medium-sized (0.01 to 0.1%) in the sample. This chain connects TRBV29-1 to TRBJ1-2, with D tentatively TRBD1 (5 bases). Germline V gene data show CDR1 as SQVTM and CDR2 as ANQGSEA. V was shortened by 3 bases and J by 0 bases, with 8 bases between the two germline ends. This CDR3 comprises 13 residues. The chain's CDR3 is CSVEGDPNYGYTF. Written as DNA, the CDR3 is TGCAGCGTTGAGGGGGATCCTAACTATGGCTACACCTTC.

J is TRBJ2-7 and V is TRBV12-3 or TRBV12-4; perhaps TRBD1 as D (5 bases). The CDR3 runs to 12 residues. The ends were cut back, 2 bases at V and 5 bases at J, with 7 bases in the middle. The CDR3: CASSLRGDEQYF. In DNA form, the CDR3 reads TGTGCCAGCAGTTTAAGGGGCGACGAGCAGTACTTC.

The chain joins TRBV18 to TRBJ2-6; 7 nucleotides align to TRBD1. Losses at the gene ends were 6 bases for V and 0 bases for J; bases not matched to a gene: 20. Germline CDR1 and CDR2: KGHSH and LQKENI. CDR3 length equals 21 residues. In DNA form, the CDR3 reads TGTGCCAGCTCCGAATTGAGGACAGGCGCCGGGATTGGCTCTGGGGCCAACGTCCTGACTTTC. It is translated as CASSELRTGAGIGSGANVLTF. Full variable domain (outside the CDR3, taken from reference TRBV18 and TRBJ2-6): NAGVMQNPRHLVRRRGQEARLRCSPMKGHSHVYWYRQLPEEGLKFMVYLQKENIIDESGMPKERFSAEFPKEGPSILRIQQVVRGDSAAYFCASSELRTGAGIGSGANVLTFGAGSRLTVL.

Notes on this clonotype: A read error may be the cause here, since a much bigger clone is one base away. V gene TRBV19 combines with J gene TRBJ2-7, with 8 bases identical to TRBD1. Germline CDR1 reads LNHDA; CDR2 reads SQIVND (reference sequence). The CDR3 has 14 residues. The DNA of the CDR3 is TGTGCCAGTACCATCGGGACAGGAGCCTACAAGCAGTACTTC. It yields the protein CASTIGTGAYKQYF.

The CDR3 here is CASSYGQDSTYYGYTF. The DNA of the CDR3 is TGTGCCAGCAGCTATGGACAGGACAGCACATACTATGGCTACACCTTC. This rearrangement joins TRBV5-6 to TRBJ1-2, with 7 positions matching TRBD1. The V segment lost 3 bases and the J segment 3 bases; nucleotides outside the gene matches: 11. This CDR3 comprises 16 residues. Germline V lookup: CDR1 SGHDT, CDR2 YYEEEE.

The rearrangement links TRBV5-1 to TRBJ2-6; D might be TRBD1 (6 bases). Germline loops: CDR1 SGHRS, CDR2 YFSETQ. CDR3 length equals 15 residues. Trimming left V 4 bases short and J 3 bases short, with 11 bases between. CDR3 nucleotides: TGCGCCAGCAGCATACAGGGTAATGGGGCCAACGTCCTGACTTTC. It translates to CASSIQGNGANVLTF.

The CDR3 spells CASSFDSASTDTQYF. CDR3 nucleotides: TGTGCCAGCAGCTTTGACAGCGCCAGCACAGATACGCAGTATTTT. The chain employs TRBV7-9 and TRBJ2-3; possibly TRBD1 for D (5 bases). The ends were cut back, 3 bases at V and 0 bases at J, with 10 bases in the middle. The CDR3 contains 15 residues. Germline assignment: CDR1 SEHNR and CDR2 FQNEAQ (reference sequence).

This clonotype was detected a few times. The V call is TRBV6-5, the J call TRBJ2-7; D unclear. Germline V gene sequence: CDR1 MNHEY, CDR2 SVGAGI. The CDR3 covers 15 residues. Trimming removed 2 bases from V and 4 bases from J, with 15 bases in between. The CDR3 DNA follows: TGTGCCAGCAGTTACGGCGCCTCAGCTATGTACGAGCAGTACTTC. This gives the protein CASSYGASAMYEQYF.

This clonotype showed up many times. The genes are TRBV12-3 or TRBV12-4 and TRBJ2-7, with 7 positions matching TRBD1. The CDR3 contains 14 residues. Losses at the gene ends were 0 bases for V and 6 bases for J; bases not matched to a gene: 5. In DNA form, the CDR3 reads TGTGCCAGCAGTTTAGCCGAGGGGGCCCCCGAGCAGTACTTC. Translation gives CASSLAEGAPEQYF.

This sequence joins TRBV27 and TRBJ2-7, with D possibly being TRBD1 (6 bases). The V gene lost 5 bases and the J gene lost 0 bases, with 14 bases spanning the gap. From germline, CDR1 is MNHEY and CDR2 SMNVEV (reference sequence). The CDR3 has 15 amino acids. The CDR3 nucleotides read TGTGCCAGCAGTCACCGGACAGTCCTCTCCTACGAGCAGTACTTC. As protein: CASSHRTVLSYEQYF.

By sample fraction, this clonotype is medium-sized. V gene TRBV11-1 combines with J gene TRBJ2-1, with D perhaps TRBD1 (5 bases). Germline CDR1 is SGHAT and CDR2 is FQDESV (reference sequence). Trimming removed 3 bases from V and 1 base from J, with 10 bases in between. This CDR3 spans 15 amino acids. CDR3 in DNA: TGTGCCAGCAGCTTGATGACAGTTTCCTACAATGAGCAGTTCTTC. Amino acid sequence: CASSLMTVSYNEQFF.

This clonotype was counted many times. The chain is built from TRBV15 and TRBJ2-3; D unresolved. Trimming left V 3 bases short and J 4 bases short, with 17 bases between. The CDR3 covers 16 residues. Germline V lookup: CDR1 LNHNV, CDR2 YYDKDF (reference sequence). The DNA of the CDR3 is TGTGCCACCAGCAGCCCTCAATGGGTCCAGGCAGATACGCAGTATTTT. As protein: CATSSPQWVQADTQYF.

This clonotype was recorded a few times. The CDR3 DNA reads TGTGCCTGGAGCTGGATCAGCGGGAGGGCCACCAAAAATGAGCAGTTCTTC. It specifies CAWSWISGRATKNEQFF. The J gene is TRBJ2-1, the V gene TRBV30; 10 bases line up with TRBD2. Germline V gene lookup returns CDR1 GTSNPN and CDR2 SVGIG (reference sequence). The CDR3 spans 17 residues. With 3 bases clipped from V and 7 bases from J, the junction kept 15 bases outside the gene matches.

By sample share, this clonotype is medium-sized. V is TRBV13 and J is TRBJ2-3, with 10 bases fitting TRBD2. The V segment lost 1 base and the J segment 1 base; nucleotides outside the gene matches: 5. The CDR3 contains 17 residues. Germline CDR1 PRHDT, CDR2 FYEKMQ (reference sequence). CDR3 in DNA: TGTGCCAGCAGCTTAGTCGGGAGCGGGGGGGGCACAGATACGCAGTATTTT. Amino acids: CASSLVGSGGGTDTQYF.

Judged by abundance, this clonotype is medium-sized (0.01 to 0.1%). The chain has TRBV19 and TRBJ1-5; no clear D. Germline-derived CDR1 and CDR2 are LNHDA and SQIVND (reference sequence). The CDR3 totals 15 residues. V gave up 4 bases and J gave up 5 bases, with 15 bases separating them. DNA for the CDR3: TGTGCCAGTAGTAAGGACGGAGAAGAGCATCAGCCCCAGCATTTT. Translation: CASSKDGEEHQPQHF.

Ten or more counts support this clonotype. The rearrangement uses TRBV5-5 and TRBJ2-2; no reliable D call. This CDR3 has 17 amino acids. The V and J ends lost 6 bases and 2 bases respectively, with 20 bases between them. Germline V gene sequence: CDR1 SGHKS, CDR2 YYEKEE (reference sequence). DNA of the CDR3: TGTGCCAGCACCCTACGCGGCGTCAGTGCCAACACCGGGGAGCTGTTTTTT. Its translation is CASTLRGVSANTGELFF.

The chain joins TRBV20-1 to TRBJ2-5, with D perhaps matching TRBD1 or TRBD2 (5 bases each). This CDR3 region has 14 residues. V was shortened by 2 bases and J by 4 bases, with 14 bases between the two germline ends. Germline values: CDR1 DFQATT, CDR2 SNEGSKA (reference sequence). This CDR3 is CSARLDGTLETQYF. CDR3 DNA sequence: TGCAGTGCTAGATTGGACGGGACGCTAGAGACCCAGTACTTC.

This clonotype was observed a few times. V gene TRBV6-4 combines with J gene TRBJ2-3, with 13 bases that match TRBD2. The CDR3 is 14 residues long. J lost 5 bases, V lost 5 bases, and 1 base had no gene match. Germline V lookup: CDR1 MRHNA, CDR2 SNTAGT. For the CDR3, the DNA is TGTGCCAGCAGTCGGACTAGCGGGGGAGATACGCAGTATTTT. This translates into CASSRTSGGDTQYF.

V is TRBV10-3 and J is TRBJ2-5, with TRBD2 matching over 7 bases. Germline V gene lookup returns CDR1 ENHRY and CDR2 SYGVKD. The CDR3 is 13 residues long. V trimming: 6 bases; J trimming: 3 bases; junction bases outside the gene matches: 4. DNA of the CDR3: TGTGCCATCAGCCGACTAGCTAAAGAGACCCAGTACTTC. It encodes CAISRLAKETQYF.

A few counts support this clonotype. This chain joins TRBV7-9 and TRBJ1-5, with D uncertain. The germline V gene has CDR1 SEHNR and CDR2 FQNEAQ (reference sequence). The CDR3 sequence is 13 residues long. Trimming shortened V by 4 bases and J by 11 bases, and 15 bases separated the two germline ends. CDR3 region: CASSSSAKVAQHF. CDR3 in DNA: TGTGCCAGCAGCTCCTCGGCTAAGGTAGCCCAGCATTTT.

This clonotype showed up just a few times. This chain connects TRBV5-5 to TRBJ2-7, with D perhaps TRBD2 (6 bases). Germline V gene data show CDR1 as SGHKS and CDR2 as YYEKEE (reference sequence). The CDR3 length is 15 residues. V shed 3 bases and J shed 2 bases, with 15 bases lying between them. As DNA, the CDR3 is TGTGCCAGCAGCTCGGGGACTGCCATCCCCTACGAGCAGTACTTC. Its translation is CASSSGTAIPYEQYF. Together with reference TRBV5-5 and TRBJ2-7, the CDR3 gives the full variable domain: DAGVTQSPTHLIKTRGQQVTLRCSPISGHKSVSWYQQVLGQGPQFIFQYYEKEERGRGNFPDRFSARQFPNYSSELNVNALLLGDSALYLCASSSGTAIPYEQYFGPGTRLTVT.

The chain combines TRBV19 with TRBJ1-4; D might be TRBD1 (5 bases). The CDR3 runs 15 residues. Germline V gene sequence: CDR1 LNHDA, CDR2 SQIVND (reference sequence). The V and J ends lost 1 base and 6 bases respectively, with 12 bases between them. CDR3 bases: TGTGCCAGTAGTATAGGCAGGGTGGATTATGAAAAACTGTTTTTT. It is translated as CASSIGRVDYEKLFF. Filled out from reference TRBV19 and TRBJ1-4, the complete variable domain reads DGGITQSPKYLFRKEGQNVTLSCEQNLNHDAMYWYRQDPGQGLRLIYYSQIVNDFQKGDIAEGYSVSREKKESFPLTVTSAQKNPTAFYLCASSIGRVDYEKLFFGSGTQLSVL.

This clonotype was picked up a small number of times. The chain recombines TRBV5-4 with TRBJ1-2, with D perhaps TRBD1 (6 bases). Deletions cut 4 bases from V and 8 bases from J, with 15 bases between. Germline assignment: CDR1 SGHNT and CDR2 YYREEE (reference sequence). The CDR3 has 13 amino acids. The CDR3 loop is CASSGDIPWGYTF. The CDR3 DNA is TGTGCCAGCAGCGGGGACATCCCTTGGGGCTACACCTTC.

This clonotype was picked up a small number of times. This chain connects TRBV5-4 to TRBJ2-4; the D gene is possibly TRBD1 (6 bases). The CDR3 is 15 amino acids. Germline CDR1 is SGHNT and CDR2 is YYREEE (reference sequence). Trimming removed 3 bases from V and 5 bases from J, with 15 bases in between. The CDR3 here is CASSSSTGIQNIQYF. CDR3 coding DNA: TGTGCCAGCAGCTCATCGACAGGTATCCAAAACATTCAGTACTTC.

DNA of the CDR3: TGTGCCAGCAGCTCGACCGGGACAGGGATGGGGGAGCAGTACTTC. Translating gives CASSSTGTGMGEQYF. V gene TRBV7-6 combines with J gene TRBJ2-7; 9 bases agree with TRBD1. The CDR3 loop spans 15 amino acids. V was clipped by 4 bases and J by 7 bases; unmatched bases: 11. The germline V gene has CDR1 SGHVS and CDR2 FNYEAQ.

The rearrangement joins TRBV30 to TRBJ1-4; TRBD1 matches 10 bases. CDR3 size: 14 residues. CDR1 GTSNPN and CDR2 SVGIG come from the germline V gene (reference sequence). The V gene end was trimmed by 1 base and the J gene end by 5 bases; junction bases not matched to a gene: 1. The CDR3 region is CAWSATGGNEKLFF. As DNA, the CDR3 is TGTGCCTGGAGTGCGACAGGGGGCAATGAAAAACTGTTTTTT.

This clonotype is labeled medium-sized. The CDR3 region is CSAGLGQGYGYTF. In DNA form, the CDR3 reads TGCAGCGCTGGCCTGGGGCAGGGCTATGGCTACACCTTC. V and J are TRBV29-1 and TRBJ1-2; possibly TRBD1 for D (5 bases). Looked up from germline, CDR1 is SQVTM and CDR2 is ANQGSEA. The CDR3 runs to 13 residues. Trimming cost V 7 bases and J 4 bases, with 16 bases left between them.

This clonotype rates as hyperexpanded (1% or more). The chain joins TRBV18 to TRBJ2-3, with D hard to call. Germline loops: CDR1 KGHSH, CDR2 LQKENI. Trimming left V 1 base short and J 1 base short, with 9 bases between. There are 15 residues in the CDR3. In DNA, the CDR3 is TGTGCCAGCTCACCACGGGATTTCGGCACAGATACGCAGTATTTT. Amino acid sequence: CASSPRDFGTDTQYF.

The V call is TRBV20-1, the J call TRBJ1-1; D is unclear. The CDR3 is 11 amino acids. Germline V gene sequence: CDR1 DFQATT, CDR2 SNEGSKA (reference sequence). Trimming took off 4 bases at V and 3 bases at J, with 6 bases between the two ends. The CDR3 DNA reads as TGCAGTGCTATGGCCGACACTGAAGCTTTCTTT. This encodes CSAMADTEAFF.